Below are 29 T cell receptor beta chains sequenced from a single sample in a study of shared clonotypes between healthy human individuals. Profiled with immunoSEQ multiplex PCR; TCRdb holds only in-frame clones, not every one. Among approximately 2,200,000 clones listed, around 93% were seen once. CD45RO negativity and positive selection for CCR7 defined naive CD8 cells, a population that excluded terminally differentiated effector memory CD45RA+ cells. Sample: naive CD8+ T cells from PBMCs. The receptors originated from a man aged 18 to 35 in good health. Some clones in this sample may be carry-over from other donors' samples.

V and J are TRBV5-6 and TRBJ2-7; D may match TRBD1 or TRBD2 (5 bases each). CDR3 length: 16 amino acids. V dropped 1 base and J dropped 3 bases, with 17 bases sitting between them. Germline CDR1 SGHDT, CDR2 YYEEEE. The CDR3 DNA is TGTGCCAGCAGCTTGTGGGGGTTGACGGCTTACTACGAGCAGTACTTC. Translated: CASSLWGLTAYYEQYF.

Worth noting for this clone: The sample holds other DNA sequences that translate to the same CDR3. J is TRBJ2-1 and V is TRBV10-3, with 8 bases matching TRBD1. The ends lost 6 bases at V and 4 bases at J; junction bases unmatched: 2. Germline CDR1 reads ENHRY; CDR2 reads SYGVKD. This CDR3 spans 13 amino acids. CDR3 in DNA: TGTGCCATCAGCGGGACAGGTTACAATGAGCAGTTCTTC. It yields the protein CAISGTGYNEQFF.

The gene calls are TRBV29-1 and TRBJ1-1; D is unresolved. Deletions cut 0 bases from V and 2 bases from J, with 7 bases between. CDR3 length: 13 residues. CDR1 and CDR2 from the germline V gene are SQVTM and ANQGSEA. This chain's CDR3 is CSVEEVDNTEAFF. The CDR3 DNA sequence: TGCAGCGTTGAAGAGGTGGACAACACTGAAGCTTTCTTT.

The V call is TRBV13, the J call TRBJ2-5; no clear D. V was trimmed by 5 bases and J by 3 bases, leaving 13 bases between them. Germline CDR1 PRHDT, CDR2 FYEKMQ (reference sequence). CDR3 size: 14 residues. The CDR3 region has the DNA TGTGCCAGCAGCGCCGGACGGCCAAAAGAGACCCAGTACTTC. Protein: CASSAGRPKETQYF.

This clone was seen only once. The CDR3 is CASSFMRYNEQFF. In DNA form, the CDR3 reads TGTGCCAGCAGTTTTATGCGGTACAATGAGCAGTTCTTC. This chain joins TRBV27 and TRBJ2-1; unclear D gene. This CDR3 spans 13 amino acids. CDR1 and CDR2 from the germline V gene are MNHEY and SMNVEV (reference sequence). The V end lost 3 bases, the J end lost 4 bases, and 7 bases lay between the germline ends.

V is TRBV7-2 and J is TRBJ2-2; no firm D call. The germline V gene has CDR1 SGHTA and CDR2 FQGNSA. The length of the CDR3 is 17 residues. The V end lost 5 bases, the J end lost 1 base, and 17 bases lay between the germline ends. CDR3 DNA: TGTGCCAGCAGCCAGCCGGCAGCGACCCTGAACACCGGGGAGCTGTTTTTT. It specifies CASSQPAATLNTGELFF.

The J gene is TRBJ2-1, the V gene TRBV7-2, with 11 bases fitting TRBD2. V trimming: 2 bases; J trimming: 8 bases; junction bases outside the gene matches: 8. The germline V gene has CDR1 SGHTA and CDR2 FQGNSA. This CDR3 comprises 16 residues. CDR3 residues: CASSLLPSGRLYEQFF. The CDR3 DNA follows: TGTGCCAGCAGCTTACTACCTAGCGGGAGGCTATATGAGCAGTTCTTC.

The chain has TRBV7-6 and TRBJ1-5; D is unclear. The CDR3 consists of 15 residues. Trimming cost V 0 bases and J 2 bases, with 8 bases left between them. Germline CDR1 SGHVS, CDR2 FNYEAQ. CDR3 nucleotide sequence: TGTGCCAGCAGCTTAGCGCAGGAAGGCAATCAGCCCCAGCATTTT. It specifies CASSLAQEGNQPQHF.

J is TRBJ2-7 and V is TRBV19, with TRBD1 matching 10 bases. Germline V CDR1 and CDR2: LNHDA, SQIVND (reference sequence). J lost 7 bases, V lost 5 bases, and 11 bases had no gene match. This CDR3 has 15 residues. CDR3 DNA: TGTGCCAGTAGTTGGGGGACAGGGGTCCCCTCGGAGCAGTACTTC. Amino acids: CASSWGTGVPSEQYF.

The rearrangement links TRBV6-1 to TRBJ1-2; 9 bases align to TRBD1. The CDR3 runs 14 residues. Germline assignment: CDR1 MNHNS and CDR2 SASEGT. The V and J ends lost 7 bases and 4 bases, in that order; junction bases with no gene match: 7. The CDR3 protein is CASNLDRGTYGYTF. The CDR3 nucleotides read TGTGCCAGCAACCTGGACAGGGGAACCTATGGCTACACCTTC.

Comment on this clone: Other DNA sequences in this sample translate to the same CDR3. The chain is built from TRBV9 and TRBJ2-2; TRBD2 agrees at 10 bases. Germline CDR1 reads SGDLS; CDR2 reads YYNGEE. Trimming took 0 bases from V and 4 from J; bases not matched to a gene: 3. The CDR3 covers 16 residues. The CDR3 nucleotides are TGTGCCAGCAGCGTAGGTCTAGCGGGAGTCACCGGGGAGCTGTTTTTT. It yields the protein CASSVGLAGVTGELFF.

This chain joins TRBV28 and TRBJ1-2; D perhaps matches TRBD1 (6 bases). V was shortened by 0 bases and J by 2 bases, with 16 bases between the two germline ends. This CDR3 region has 17 residues. Germline CDR1 and CDR2: MDHEN and SYDVKM. DNA for the CDR3: TGTGCCAGCAGTTTATGGGCCCCACGGGGGCCCAACTATGGCTACACCTTC. Its protein is CASSLWAPRGPNYGYTF.

The sample holds a few counts of this clone. The chain uses TRBV9 and TRBJ2-3, with a tentative D call TRBD2 (6 bases). The CDR3 has 13 residues. Trimming cost V 4 bases and J 6 bases, with 12 bases left between them. Per germline, CDR1 SGDLS and CDR2 YYNGEE. Here the CDR3 reads CASSIAAGDTQYF. CDR3 sequence (DNA): TGTGCCAGCAGCATAGCGGCCGGGGATACGCAGTATTTT.

The rearrangement links TRBV9 to TRBJ2-7, with a tentative D call TRBD1 (9 bases). With 4 bases removed from V and 2 bases from J, the gap between germline ends came to 28 bases. The CDR3 consists of 19 residues. Germline CDR1 and CDR2: SGDLS and YYNGEE. DNA for the CDR3: TGTGCCAGCAGCCCCCGGACAGGGGAGACTAGCGCCTCGCCCTACGAGCAGTACTTC. This codes for CASSPRTGETSASPYEQYF.

About this clone itself: At one of its ends the junction is not consistent with the germline gene, which may arise from a read error. The rearrangement links TRBV5-8 to TRBJ2-7; maybe TRBD1 (6 bases). Germline CDR1 SGHTS, CDR2 YDEGEE. This CDR3 region has 10 residues. The CDR3 loop reads CASSLRTDKF. DNA of the CDR3: TGTGCCAGCAGCTTACGGACAGACAAATTC.

The genes are TRBV29-1 and TRBJ2-1; D perhaps matches TRBD2 (7 bases). The CDR3 runs 16 residues. CDR1 and CDR2 (germline): SQVTM, ANQGSEA. V dropped 2 bases and J dropped 0 bases, with 14 bases sitting between them. The CDR3 DNA sequence: TGCAGCGTTGAATGGGGGCGGGGGAGCTCCTACAATGAGCAGTTCTTC. This sequence encodes CSVEWGRGSSYNEQFF.

The V and J genes are TRBV15 and TRBJ1-1; D is unclear. The CDR3 is 14 amino acids. The germline V gene encodes CDR1 LNHNV and CDR2 YYDKDF (reference sequence). V lost 0 bases, J lost 4 bases, and 9 bases lay in between. DNA of the CDR3: TGTGCCACCAGCAGAGATTCCGCCGGCACTGAAGCTTTCTTT. It translates to CATSRDSAGTEAFF.

V usage is TRBV5-6 and J usage is TRBJ1-3; no clear D gene. The CDR3 is made up of 11 amino acids. V dropped 1 base and J dropped 7 bases, with 3 bases sitting between them. Germline-derived CDR1 and CDR2 are SGHDT and YYEEEE. The CDR3 DNA sequence: TGTGCCAGCAGCTTGAGTAACACCATATATTTT. Translation: CASSLSNTIYF.

The genes are TRBV29-1 and TRBJ2-2; D is perhaps TRBD1 (5 bases). The CDR3 extends over 12 amino acids. Deletions cut 7 bases from V and 6 bases from J, with 12 bases between. Germline V gene sequence: CDR1 SQVTM, CDR2 ANQGSEA. In DNA form, the CDR3 reads TGCAGCGCCTTGGGGCAGCCCGGGGAGCTGTTTTTT. Its protein product is CSALGQPGELFF.

The chain is built from TRBV7-9 and TRBJ2-7; the D is unclear. Germline V gene data show CDR1 as SEHNR and CDR2 as FQNEAQ (reference sequence). Trimming left V 4 bases short and J 6 bases short, with 10 bases between. This CDR3 is 12 amino acids long. The CDR3 is CASSSAVGEQYF. DNA for the CDR3: TGTGCCAGCAGCTCAGCCGTAGGCGAGCAGTACTTC.

This clone is a singleton in its sample. The chain has TRBV4-1 and TRBJ1-4; D perhaps matches TRBD1 (5 bases). V gave up 1 base and J gave up 5 bases, with 11 bases separating them. The CDR3 sequence is 15 residues long. Per germline, CDR1 MGHRA and CDR2 YSYEKL. The CDR3 DNA follows: TGCGCCAGCAGCCAAGTGGGACTTAAGAATGAAAAACTGTTTTTT. It specifies CASSQVGLKNEKLFF.

A remark on this clone: Other DNA sequences from this sample encode an identical CDR3 as well. This chain uses TRBV6-6 with TRBJ2-1, with a weak D call TRBD2 (6 bases). Looked up from germline, CDR1 is MNHNY and CDR2 is SVGAGI (reference sequence). The CDR3 sequence is 12 residues long. The V end lost 2 bases, the J end lost 9 bases, and 8 bases lay between the germline ends. CDR3 in amino acids: CASSYPGGEQFF. CDR3 in DNA: TGTGCCAGCAGTTACCCCGGGGGTGAGCAGTTCTTC.

The rearrangement links TRBV7-8 to TRBJ2-7; D may be TRBD2 (5 bases). From germline, CDR1 is SGHVS and CDR2 FQNEAQ. This CDR3 has 16 residues. Trimming removed 5 bases from V and 9 bases from J, with 26 bases in between. The CDR3 DNA is TGTGCCAGCAGCATCCAGAGGGCCGCCCCGGCAGTGGGGCAGTACTTC. As protein: CASSIQRAAPAVGQYF.

The rearrangement links TRBV9 to TRBJ2-1; D is tentatively TRBD1 or TRBD2 (5 bases each). Germline lookup yields CDR1 SGDLS and CDR2 YYNGEE. The ends were cut back, 3 bases at V and 9 bases at J, with 25 bases in the middle. The CDR3 sequence is 17 residues long. The CDR3 sequence: CASSGIHSGTVQREQFF. In DNA, the CDR3 is TGTGCCAGCAGCGGGATCCATTCGGGGACCGTTCAGCGTGAGCAGTTCTTC.

This clone was counted between two and nine times. The CDR3 reads CASSEERSNQPQHF. CDR3 in DNA: TGTGCCAGCAGTGAAGAGCGGAGCAATCAGCCCCAGCATTTT. J is TRBJ1-5 and V is TRBV2; D ambiguous. CDR3 length: 14 amino acids. V lost 1 base, J lost 1 base, and 5 bases lay in between. The germline gives CDR1 SNHLY, CDR2 FYNNEI.

V gene TRBV4-3 combines with J gene TRBJ2-1; no reliable D call. The germline V gene has CDR1 LGHNA and CDR2 YSLEER. V lost 3 bases, J lost 5 bases, and 5 bases lay in between. There are 12 residues in the CDR3. The CDR3 coding sequence is TGCGCCAGCAGCCAGAGGAACAATGAGCAGTTCTTC. This encodes CASSQRNNEQFF.

The rearrangement joins TRBV6-6 to TRBJ2-1; D gene ambiguous. Germline lookup yields CDR1 MNHNY and CDR2 SVGAGI (reference sequence). CDR3 length: 14 residues. Trimming took off 0 bases at V and 15 bases at J, with 18 bases between the two ends. DNA of the CDR3: TGTGCCAGCAGTTACTCGATGGCCTACGAATCAGCGTTCTTC. Its protein is CASSYSMAYESAFF.

This clone was counted once. This chain joins TRBV27 and TRBJ2-1; 9 bases fit TRBD1. Germline V gene lookup returns CDR1 MNHEY and CDR2 SMNVEV (reference sequence). This CDR3 region has 15 residues. Trimming at V came to 6 bases and at J to 4 bases, leaving 7 bases not matched to a gene. The CDR3 nucleotides are TGTGCCAGCAGGTCTGGGACAGGGACTTACAATGAGCAGTTCTTC. It translates to CASRSGTGTYNEQFF.

About this clone itself: One end of the junction varies from germline; a read error may be responsible. The chain employs TRBV27 and TRBJ2-7, with 15 bases identical to TRBD2. The CDR3 covers 15 residues. Germline lookup yields CDR1 MNHEY and CDR2 SMNVEV (reference sequence). The CDR3 coding sequence is TGTGCCGGCAGCCCAGGACTAGCGGGAGGGTACGAGCAGTACTTC. Protein sequence: CAGSPGLAGGYEQYF.